The 2 T cell receptor beta chains below were found in one sample sequenced in a study of blood T cells in healthy people across ages. Together with a sample-barcoded 5' primer, a J-beta primer mix was included in a second PCR lasting roughly 6 to 12 cycles. MiXCR, applied by TCRdb to the 5' RACE reads, yields one record per CDR3 protein. The data hold 600,000 to 800,000 distinct CDR3 sequences, with about 50% observed a single time. Specimen: blood. The receptors originated from a woman older than 75 in good health.

The sample holds many counts of this clonotype. The V call is TRBV7-2, the J call TRBJ2-3; 9 bases are a match to TRBD2. Germline V gene data show CDR1 as SGHTA and CDR2 as FQGNSA. V gave up 6 bases and J gave up 5 bases; unmatched junction bases: 18. CDR3 length equals 18 residues. CDR3 nucleotide sequence: TGTGCCAGCAGTCACTCCACGCGGGGGGGCGTAGTTATAGATACGCAGTATTTT. Its translation: CASSHSTRGGVVIDTQYF.

This clonotype has a handful of counts. V usage is TRBV5-1 and J usage is TRBJ1-5; D perhaps matches TRBD1 (6 bases). V lost 6 bases and J lost 0, with 13 bases in between. The CDR3 totals 15 residues. Germline V gives CDR1 SGHRS, CDR2 YFSETQ. CDR3: CASNPRDNSNQPQHF. Here the CDR3 DNA reads TGCGCCAGCAACCCCCGGGACAATAGCAATCAGCCCCAGCATTTT.